These 12 T cell receptor beta chains share one sample of origin, sequenced in a study of shared clonotypes between healthy human individuals. TCRdb's copy holds only in-frame clones and misses some; the assay was immunoSEQ multiplex PCR. Of 2 million to 2.5 million clones listed, 85% to 95% are singletons. The sequenced material came from naive CD4+ T cells from PBMCs. Subset specified: CD45RA+ positively selected. These receptors originate from a man younger than 35 in good health. Some clones in this sample may be carry-over from other donors' samples.

The chain recombines TRBV5-1 with TRBJ1-5; D perhaps matches TRBD1 (5 bases). V was pared by 3 bases and J by 6 bases, with 13 bases between. The CDR3 covers 14 residues. Germline V CDR1 and CDR2: SGHRS, YFSETQ. The CDR3 loop is CASSWDAAGQPQHF. The CDR3 region has the DNA TGCGCCAGCAGCTGGGACGCAGCAGGTCAGCCCCAGCATTTT.

Of note for this clone: The sample has other DNA sequences that encode this CDR3 too. The chain uses TRBV2 and TRBJ2-3, with 9 bases aligning to TRBD2. This CDR3 is built from 14 residues. Germline CDR1 SNHLY, CDR2 FYNNEI. Unmatched junction bases numbered 1, after V lost 5 bases and J lost 1 base. The CDR3 region has the DNA TGTGCCAGCAGTCGGACTAGCGGCACAGATACGCAGTATTTT. It specifies CASSRTSGTDTQYF.

This clone is a singleton in its sample. Other DNA sequences of this sample code for an identical CDR3. This chain joins TRBV28 and TRBJ2-6; TRBD1 or TRBD2 may be the D gene (5 bases each). The CDR3 runs 15 residues. In germline, CDR1 is MDHEN, CDR2 SYDVKM. Trimming left V 4 bases short and J 3 bases short, with 10 bases between. CDR3 in DNA: TGTGCCAGCAGTTCTTCAGGGAGTGGGGCCAACGTCCTGACTTTC. Translated, it gives CASSSSGSGANVLTF. Combining the CDR3 with reference TRBV28 and TRBJ2-6 gives the whole variable domain DVKVTQSSRYLVKRTGEKVFLECVQDMDHENMFWYRQDPGLGLRLIYFSYDVKMKEKGDIPEGYSVSREKKERFSLILESASTNQTSMYLCASSSSGSGANVLTFGAGSRLTVL.

This clone was observed a handful of times. V and J are TRBV15 and TRBJ1-1, with D perhaps TRBD1 (6 bases). Trimming left V 0 bases short and J 1 base short, with 18 bases between. The CDR3 consists of 18 residues. Germline V gene lookup returns CDR1 LNHNV and CDR2 YYDKDF (reference sequence). The CDR3 region is CATSRDGGRQDKNTEAFF. CDR3 in DNA: TGTGCCACCAGCAGAGATGGGGGAAGACAGGACAAGAACACTGAAGCTTTCTTT.

The gene calls are TRBV27 and TRBJ2-7; 7 bases are a match to TRBD1. The CDR3 consists of 16 residues. In germline, CDR1 is MNHEY, CDR2 SMNVEV (reference sequence). The V gene end was trimmed by 6 bases and the J gene end by 2 bases; junction bases not matched to a gene: 13. CDR3 nucleotide sequence: TGTGCCAGCAGCTTCGACTTCCACAGGGGACCCTACGAGCAGTACTTC. This sequence encodes CASSFDFHRGPYEQYF.

The chain links TRBV27 to TRBJ2-1; TRBD2 aligns across 11 bases. Per the germline V gene, CDR1 is MNHEY and CDR2 is SMNVEV (reference sequence). The ends lost 3 bases at V and 4 bases at J; junction bases unmatched: 8. The CDR3 totals 17 residues. CDR3 sequence (DNA): TGTGCCAGCAGTTTGGAGACACTAGCGGGAGTTTACAATGAGCAGTTCTTC. Translated, it gives CASSLETLAGVYNEQFF.

This chain connects TRBV6-6 to TRBJ1-5; D is unclear. Looked up from germline, CDR1 is MNHNY and CDR2 is SVGAGI (reference sequence). The CDR3 is 12 residues long. V was trimmed by 4 bases and J by 6 bases, leaving 7 bases between them. CDR3 loop: CASSFVGQPQHF. The CDR3 nucleotides read TGTGCCAGCAGTTTCGTGGGTCAGCCCCAGCATTTT.

The rearrangement uses TRBV10-1 and TRBJ2-2; a weak D match, TRBD2 (5 bases). Looked up from germline, CDR1 is WNHNN and CDR2 is SYGVQD (reference sequence). V shed 6 bases and J shed 7 bases, with 21 bases lying between them. CDR3 length: 16 residues. The CDR3, as DNA: TGCGCCAGCAGCCTTACCCCGGGAACAACAATCGGGGAGCTGTTTTTT. Protein product: CASSLTPGTTIGELFF.

The rearrangement joins TRBV28 to TRBJ2-5, with 12 bases that match TRBD1. Germline trimming cut 7 bases from V and 6 bases from J; bases unmatched to any gene: 12. Germline assignment: CDR1 MDHEN and CDR2 SYDVKM. The CDR3 is 16 amino acids. The CDR3 nucleotides are TGTGCCAGCACGGGACAGGGGGCCTTGAGCCCTCAGACCCAGTACTTC. Its protein product is CASTGQGALSPQTQYF. The whole variable domain, filled in from reference TRBV28 and TRBJ2-5, reads DVKVTQSSRYLVKRTGEKVFLECVQDMDHENMFWYRQDPGLGLRLIYFSYDVKMKEKGDIPEGYSVSREKKERFSLILESASTNQTSMYLCASTGQGALSPQTQYFGPGTRLLVL.

The rearrangement links TRBV7-7 to TRBJ2-1; 12 bases are a match to TRBD2. The CDR3 contains 16 residues. Looked up from germline, CDR1 is SSHAT and CDR2 is FNYEAQ (reference sequence). V lost 5 bases and J lost 7; bases outside the gene matches: 9. DNA of the CDR3: TGTGCCAGCAGCCCCCGGACTAGCGGGGCGGTAAATGAGCAGTTCTTC. It specifies CASSPRTSGAVNEQFF.

This chain links TRBV5-4 with TRBJ1-1, with D possibly TRBD1 on 5 matching bases. The CDR3 loop spans 15 amino acids. V was cut by 0 bases and J by 3 bases, with 12 bases left in between. Germline V gives CDR1 SGHNT, CDR2 YYREEE (reference sequence). CDR3 in DNA: TGTGCCAGCAGCTTGGATGAGGGGTGGTACACTGAAGCTTTCTTT. Its protein product is CASSLDEGWYTEAFF.

The rearrangement joins TRBV2 to TRBJ2-1; 9 nucleotides line up with TRBD2. CDR3 length equals 15 residues. CDR1 and CDR2 (germline): SNHLY, FYNNEI. V dropped 6 bases and J dropped 0; count of bases not matched to a gene: 3. The CDR3, as DNA: TGTGCCAGCAGGAAGACTAGCGGCTCCTACAATGAGCAGTTCTTC. Amino acid sequence: CASRKTSGSYNEQFF.